This T cell receptor (beta chain) comes out of a study of T cells in Graves' hyperthyroidism and ophthalmopathy. General observations from the study: Ophthalmopathy was separated from stable hyperthyroidism by a 13 V-J model.

This clonotype has a handful of counts. Its specificity is unknown. Amplification of TCR beta CDR3 regions was performed using RNA transcripts as template. HTBI primers were the set used in a first-round RT-PCR of the TCR CDR3. TCRdb passed the multiplex PCR reads through MiXCR, listing each CDR3 protein once. The sample holds some 360,000 distinct CDR3 sequences, about 15% seen once. Germline lookup yields CDR1 MDHEN and CDR2 SYDVKM. This CDR3 has 17 residues. The V and J ends lost 1 base and 2 bases, in that order; junction bases with no gene match: 10. Diagnoses were made from clinical symptoms, serum measures (thyroxine and TRAb), thyroid ultrasound and orbital computed tomography. Cells are PBMCs isolated from 9 to 10 ml of fresh blood.

The TCR originated in a woman aged 55-69 years with Graves' hyperthyroidism. The sequenced material came from blood. This chain uses TRBV28 with TRBJ2-5, with 7 bases identical to TRBD2. The CDR3 sequence: CASSLYPPGSGQETQYF. CDR3 DNA sequence: TGTGCCAGCAGTTTATACCCCCCTGGTAGCGGGCAAGAGACCCAGTACTTC.